This T cell receptor beta chain was recorded in a study of cytomegalovirus exposure and HLA in healthy donors. The study's findings and limits: As was reported, the classifier diagnosed cytomegalovirus status with high specificity and sensitivity.

The CDR3 has 16 amino acids. The junction had 9 bases not matched to a gene; V was cut back by 5 bases and J by 2 bases. Germline CDR1 and CDR2: SGHDN and FVKESK. This clone was seen only a few times. Its antigen is undetermined. The PCR had 60 Vbeta and 13 Jbeta primers. Produced via immunoSEQ multiplex PCR; TCRdb's table is partial and in-frame only. In the table there are 120,000 to 150,000 clones, 60% to 80% of which are singletons. The sequenced sample consisted of PBMCs. The V and J genes are TRBV14 and TRBJ2-1, with TRBD1 identical over 7 bases. The source of this sequence is a male donor in good health and CMV-seronegative. CDR3 sequence reads: CASSSPGQATYNEQFF. The CDR3 DNA is TGTGCCAGCAGCTCCCCCGGACAGGCTACCTACAATGAGCAGTTCTTC. Complete variable domain (other parts from reference TRBV14 and TRBJ2-1): EAGVTQFPSHSVIEKGQTVTLRCDPISGHDNLYWYRRVMGKEIKFLLHFVKESKQDESGMPNNRFLAERTGGTYSTLKVQPAELEDSGVYFCASSSPGQATYNEQFFGPGTRLTVL.